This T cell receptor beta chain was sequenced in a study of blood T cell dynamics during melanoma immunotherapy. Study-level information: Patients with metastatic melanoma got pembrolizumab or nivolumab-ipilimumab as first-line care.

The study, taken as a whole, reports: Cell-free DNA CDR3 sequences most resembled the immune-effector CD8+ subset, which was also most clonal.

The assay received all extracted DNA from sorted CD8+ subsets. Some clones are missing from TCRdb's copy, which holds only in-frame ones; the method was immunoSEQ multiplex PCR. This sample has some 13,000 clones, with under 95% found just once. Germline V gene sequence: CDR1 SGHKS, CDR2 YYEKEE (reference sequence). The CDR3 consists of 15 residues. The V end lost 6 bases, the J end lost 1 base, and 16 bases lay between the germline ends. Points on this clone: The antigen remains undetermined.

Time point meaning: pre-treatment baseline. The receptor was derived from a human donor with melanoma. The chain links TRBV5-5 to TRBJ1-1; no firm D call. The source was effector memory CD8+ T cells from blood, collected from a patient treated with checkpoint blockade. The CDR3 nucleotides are TGTGCCAGCACCTTTTTATGGGGAGGGAACACTGAAGCTTTCTTT. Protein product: CASTFLWGGNTEAFF.